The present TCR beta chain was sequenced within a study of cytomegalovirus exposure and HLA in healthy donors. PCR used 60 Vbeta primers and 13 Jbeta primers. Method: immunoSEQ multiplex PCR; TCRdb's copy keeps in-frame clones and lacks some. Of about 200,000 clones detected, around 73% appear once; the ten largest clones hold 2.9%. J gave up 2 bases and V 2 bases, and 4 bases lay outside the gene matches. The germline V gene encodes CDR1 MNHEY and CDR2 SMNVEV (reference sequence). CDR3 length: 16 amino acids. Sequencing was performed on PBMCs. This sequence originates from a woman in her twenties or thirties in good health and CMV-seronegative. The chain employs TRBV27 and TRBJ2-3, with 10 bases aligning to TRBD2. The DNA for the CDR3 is TGTGCCAGCAGTTTAACTAGCGGGGTCTACACAGATACGCAGTATTTT. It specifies CASSLTSGVYTDTQYF.